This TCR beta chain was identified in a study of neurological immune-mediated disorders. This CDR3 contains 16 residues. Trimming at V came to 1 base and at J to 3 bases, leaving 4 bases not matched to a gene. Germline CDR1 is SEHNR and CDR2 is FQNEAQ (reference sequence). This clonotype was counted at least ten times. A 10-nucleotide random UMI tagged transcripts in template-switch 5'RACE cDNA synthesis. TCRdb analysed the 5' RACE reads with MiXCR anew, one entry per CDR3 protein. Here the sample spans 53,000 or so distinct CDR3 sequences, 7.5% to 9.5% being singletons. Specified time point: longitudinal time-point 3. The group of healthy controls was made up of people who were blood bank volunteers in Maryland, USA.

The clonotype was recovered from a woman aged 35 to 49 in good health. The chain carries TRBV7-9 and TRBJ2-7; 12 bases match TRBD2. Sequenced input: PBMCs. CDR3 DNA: TGTGCCAGCAGCTTAGGTCCTAGCGGGGGGGGCTACGAGCAGTACTTC. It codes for CASSLGPSGGGYEQYF.